The TCR beta chain described here comes from a study of blood T cell repertoires in COVID-19. Overall study: Sample material is recorded as cDNA or gDNA derived from T cells, B-cell-depleted T cells, or PBMCs.

Germline CDR1 SGHVS, CDR2 FQNEAQ. V gave up 0 bases and J gave up 1 base; unmatched junction bases: 1. The CDR3 loop spans 15 amino acids. The data were produced by immunoSEQ multiplex PCR, yet TCRdb's version contains in-frame clones alone and is incomplete. The sample contains about 140,000 clones, approximately 82% of which appear only once. The genes are TRBV7-8 and TRBJ2-7; 9 bases are a match to TRBD1. The clonotype comes from a man in his 60s with active or convalescent COVID-19. The sample comprised peripheral blood. This CDR3 is CASSLAGTGSYEQYV. The CDR3 nucleotides are TGTGCCAGCAGCTTAGCTGGGACAGGGTCCTACGAGCAGTACGTC.